The clone carrying this TCR beta chain turned up a few times. The source of the sample is a study of regulatory T cells in long-lasting Graves disease. Library construction for TCR beta used iRepertoire HTBI primers and Arm-PCR of CDR3 regions. TCRdb ran MiXCR on the multiplex PCR reads and lists one entry per CDR3 protein. The table shows 350,000 to 500,000 distinct CDR3 sequences, with about a sixth occurring only once. Germline assignment: CDR1 PRHDT and CDR2 FYEKMQ (reference sequence). CDR3 length: 18 amino acids. V trimming: 5 bases; J trimming: 2 bases; junction bases outside the gene matches: 10. Stated time point: newly diagnosed GD, antithyroid drugs for less than 3 months. Researchers made the TCR library from RNA that was extracted from PBMCs. These data were also reused for a study on T cells in Graves' hyperthyroidism and ophthalmopathy. That paper states: Newly diagnosed patients aged 18 to 65 had hyperthyroidism of under 2 months' duration. An initial round of RT-PCR targeting the TCR CDR3 relied on the HTBI primer set.

Material: peripheral blood mononuclear cells (PBMCs), obtained at new diagnosis, from a patient treated with antithyroid drugs. The TCR originated in a woman under 40 with Graves disease. V and J are TRBV13 and TRBJ2-6, with 9 bases identical to TRBD2. The CDR3: CASSPSRREGPGANVLTF. For the CDR3, the DNA is TGTGCCAGCAGCCCTAGTCGGCGGGAGGGACCTGGGGCCAACGTCCTGACTTTC.